This TCR beta chain was observed in a study of T-cell reconstitution after alpha-beta-depleted transplantation in children. Unique molecular identifiers were used in preparing the TCRbeta library. TCRdb re-called the PCR reads with MiXCR, one entry per CDR3 protein. Of fewer than 750,000 distinct CDR3 sequences listed, 23% are singletons. Study-level findings and limits: T-cell counts and diversity at one year post-transplant came mainly from newly produced T cells. Recipient T cells and thymic progenitors that survived gave rise to the high TCRbeta diversity observed at day 60 in some patients. In patients about two months after transplant, alpha-beta T cells reportedly arose from several hundred expanded graft clones.

This clonotype was seen many times. What it binds is unknown. Trimming at V came to 0 bases and at J to 2 bases, leaving 10 bases not matched to a gene. The CDR3 is 16 amino acids. Germline V gene data show CDR1 as DFQATT and CDR2 as SNEGSKA (reference sequence). This sequence joins TRBV20-1 and TRBJ2-7; 7 positions match TRBD2. The starting material was PBMCs, mostly from graft donor cells, obtained 360 days after TCRalphabeta/CD19-depleted stem cell transplant. This clonotype originated in a boy under two years old who had a stem cell transplant for acute myeloid leukemia, so the T cells may come from the graft donor. The CDR3 DNA reads as TGCAGTGCTAGAGATCTCGGGGAGGGAGCAACCTACGAGCAGTACTTC. This sequence encodes CSARDLGEGATYEQYF.